This T cell receptor beta chain was captured in a study of cytomegalovirus exposure and HLA in healthy donors. The PCR employed 60 Vbeta primers together with 13 Jbeta primers. Generated by immunoSEQ multiplex PCR, the TCRdb table keeps only in-frame clones and is missing some. The listing contains about 130,000 clones. The junction had 4 bases not matched to a gene; V was cut back by 4 bases and J by 6 bases. Germline lookup yields CDR1 LNHDA and CDR2 SQIVND (reference sequence). The CDR3 runs 14 residues. As to this clone: Its antigen is unidentified.

Study observations and caveats: Overall, approximately 150 TCR beta chains were annotated as cytomegalovirus-associated. Beyond CMV serostatus, there was no information to go on about immune exposure. TCR beta sequences reportedly predicted most subjects' HLA-A and HLA-B alleles accurately. An apparent linkage of common viral pathogens to several of the most significant clusters emerged in a later analysis.

This clonotype was sampled from a woman aged 40 to 50 in good health and CMV-seronegative. V and J are TRBV19 and TRBJ1-3; 9 nucleotides align to TRBD1. Sequencing was carried out using PBMCs. The DNA for the CDR3 is TGTGCCAGTAGTAGTCGACAGGGGGAAAACACCATATATTTT. This translates into CASSSRQGENTIYF.